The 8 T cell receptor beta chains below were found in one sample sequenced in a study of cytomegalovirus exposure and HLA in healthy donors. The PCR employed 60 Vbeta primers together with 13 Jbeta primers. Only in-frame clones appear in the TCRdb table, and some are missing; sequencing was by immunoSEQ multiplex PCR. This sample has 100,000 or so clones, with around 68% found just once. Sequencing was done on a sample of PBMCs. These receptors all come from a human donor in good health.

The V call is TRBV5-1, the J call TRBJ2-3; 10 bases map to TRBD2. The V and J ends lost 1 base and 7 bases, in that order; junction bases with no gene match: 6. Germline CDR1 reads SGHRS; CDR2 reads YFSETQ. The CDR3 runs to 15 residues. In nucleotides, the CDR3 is TGCGCCAGCAGCTTGTCGGGGACTAGCGCATATACGCAGTATTTT. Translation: CASSLSGTSAYTQYF.

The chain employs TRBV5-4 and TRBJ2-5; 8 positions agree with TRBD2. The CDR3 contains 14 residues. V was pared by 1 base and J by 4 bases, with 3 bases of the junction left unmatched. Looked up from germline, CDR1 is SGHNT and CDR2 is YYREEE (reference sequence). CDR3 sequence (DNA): TGTGCCAGCAGCTTGATGCTAGCGGGAGAGACCCAGTACTTC. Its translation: CASSLMLAGETQYF.

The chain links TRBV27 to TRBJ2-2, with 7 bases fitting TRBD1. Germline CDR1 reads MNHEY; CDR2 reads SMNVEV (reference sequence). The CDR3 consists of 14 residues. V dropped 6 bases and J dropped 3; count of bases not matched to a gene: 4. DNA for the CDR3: TGTGCCAGCAGGGGACAGACCCACACCGGGGAGCTGTTTTTT. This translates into CASRGQTHTGELFF.

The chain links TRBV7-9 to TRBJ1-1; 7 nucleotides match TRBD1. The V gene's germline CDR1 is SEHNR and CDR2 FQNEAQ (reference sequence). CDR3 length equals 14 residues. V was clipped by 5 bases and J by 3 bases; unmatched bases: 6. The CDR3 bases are TGTGCCAGCAGCCCGCGACAGGGACACACTGAAGCTTTCTTT. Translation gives CASSPRQGHTEAFF.

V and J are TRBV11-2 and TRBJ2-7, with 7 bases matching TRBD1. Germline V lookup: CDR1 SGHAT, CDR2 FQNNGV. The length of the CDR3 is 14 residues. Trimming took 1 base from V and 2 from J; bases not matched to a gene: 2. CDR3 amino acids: CASSLGRGTYEQYF. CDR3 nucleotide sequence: TGTGCCAGCAGCTTAGGCAGGGGGACCTACGAGCAGTACTTC.

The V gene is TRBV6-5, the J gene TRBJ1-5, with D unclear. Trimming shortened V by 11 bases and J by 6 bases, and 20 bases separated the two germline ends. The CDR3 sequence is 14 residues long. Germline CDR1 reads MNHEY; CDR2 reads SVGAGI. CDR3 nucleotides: TGTGCCGGCACCCCTGGCGGTATTGGTCAGCCCCAGCATTTT. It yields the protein CAGTPGGIGQPQHF.

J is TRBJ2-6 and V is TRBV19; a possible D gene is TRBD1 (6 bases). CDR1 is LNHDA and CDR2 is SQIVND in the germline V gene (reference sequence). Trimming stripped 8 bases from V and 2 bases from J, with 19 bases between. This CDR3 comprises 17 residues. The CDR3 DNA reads TGTGCCAGTCGAACAGGGAAACGGGGAGCTGGGGCCAACGTCCTGACTTTC. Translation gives CASRTGKRGAGANVLTF.

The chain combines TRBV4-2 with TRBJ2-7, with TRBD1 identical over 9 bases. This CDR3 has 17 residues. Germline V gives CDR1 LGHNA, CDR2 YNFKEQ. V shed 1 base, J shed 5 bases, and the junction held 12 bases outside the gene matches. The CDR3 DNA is TGTGCCAGCAGCCAAGGAGTGAATGGACAGGGGCTTGACGAGCAGTACTTC. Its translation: CASSQGVNGQGLDEQYF.